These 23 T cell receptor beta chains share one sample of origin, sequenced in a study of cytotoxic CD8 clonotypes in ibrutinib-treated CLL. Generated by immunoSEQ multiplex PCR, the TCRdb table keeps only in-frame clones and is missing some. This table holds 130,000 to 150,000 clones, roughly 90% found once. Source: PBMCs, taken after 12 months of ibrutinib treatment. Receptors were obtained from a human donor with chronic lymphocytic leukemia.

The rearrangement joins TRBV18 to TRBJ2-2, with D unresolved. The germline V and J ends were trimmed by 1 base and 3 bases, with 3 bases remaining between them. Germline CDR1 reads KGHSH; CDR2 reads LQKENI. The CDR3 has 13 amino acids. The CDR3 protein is CASSPQDTGELFF. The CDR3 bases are TGTGCCAGCTCACCACAGGACACCGGGGAGCTGTTTTTT.

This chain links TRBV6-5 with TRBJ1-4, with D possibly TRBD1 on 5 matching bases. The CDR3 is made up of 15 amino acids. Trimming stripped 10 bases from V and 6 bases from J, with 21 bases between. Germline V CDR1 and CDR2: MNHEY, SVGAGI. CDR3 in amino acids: CATQKSGAGHEKLFF. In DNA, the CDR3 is TGTGCCACCCAAAAGTCCGGGGCAGGGCATGAAAAACTGTTTTTT.

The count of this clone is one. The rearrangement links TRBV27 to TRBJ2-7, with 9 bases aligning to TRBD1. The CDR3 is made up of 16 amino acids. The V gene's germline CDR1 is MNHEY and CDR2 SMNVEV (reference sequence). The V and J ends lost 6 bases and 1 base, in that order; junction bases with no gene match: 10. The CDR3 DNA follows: TGTGCCAGCAGCCGGGACAGGGCTTTATGGTCCTACGAGCAGTACTTC. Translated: CASSRDRALWSYEQYF.

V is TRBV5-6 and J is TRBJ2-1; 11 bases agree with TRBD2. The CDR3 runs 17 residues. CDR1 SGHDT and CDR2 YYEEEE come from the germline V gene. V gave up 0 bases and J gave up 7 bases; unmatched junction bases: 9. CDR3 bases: TGTGCCAGCAGCTTGGGTGGGCTAGCGGGAGGTAGGAATGAGCAGTTCTTC. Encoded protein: CASSLGGLAGGRNEQFF.

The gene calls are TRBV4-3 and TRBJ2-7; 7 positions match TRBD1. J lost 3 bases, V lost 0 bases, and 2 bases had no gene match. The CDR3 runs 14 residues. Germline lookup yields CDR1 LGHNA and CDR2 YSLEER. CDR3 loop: CASSQERDSYEQYF. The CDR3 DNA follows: TGCGCCAGCAGCCAAGAACGGGACAGCTACGAGCAGTACTTC.

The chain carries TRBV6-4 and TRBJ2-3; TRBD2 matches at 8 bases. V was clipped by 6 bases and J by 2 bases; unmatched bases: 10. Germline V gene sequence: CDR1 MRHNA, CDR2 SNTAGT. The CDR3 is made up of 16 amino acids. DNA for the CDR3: TGTGCCAGCAGAGAGGGGACTAGTTTGTCCACAGATACGCAGTATTTT. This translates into CASREGTSLSTDTQYF.

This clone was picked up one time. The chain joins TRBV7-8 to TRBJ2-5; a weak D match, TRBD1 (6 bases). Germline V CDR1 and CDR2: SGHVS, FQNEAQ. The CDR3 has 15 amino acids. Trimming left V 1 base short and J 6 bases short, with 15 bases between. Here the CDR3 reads CASSLVIKGVKTQYF. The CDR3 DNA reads TGTGCCAGCAGCTTAGTGATCAAGGGGGTGAAGACCCAGTACTTC.

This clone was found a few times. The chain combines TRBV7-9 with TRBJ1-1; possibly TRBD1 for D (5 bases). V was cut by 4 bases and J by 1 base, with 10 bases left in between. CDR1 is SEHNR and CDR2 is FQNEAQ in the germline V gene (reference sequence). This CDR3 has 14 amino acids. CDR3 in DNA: TGTGCCAGCAGCTCAGACAGAGAGAACACTGAAGCTTTCTTT. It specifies CASSSDRENTEAFF.

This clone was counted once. The CDR3 region is CATAGLAGGTSSYEQYF. DNA of the CDR3: TGTGCCACGGCGGGACTAGCGGGAGGCACCAGCTCCTACGAGCAGTACTTC. V usage is TRBV27 and J usage is TRBJ2-7; TRBD2 aligns across 15 bases. The germline V gene encodes CDR1 MNHEY and CDR2 SMNVEV (reference sequence). The J segment lost 0 bases and the V segment lost 10 bases, leaving 10 bases of the junction unmatched. The CDR3 contains 17 residues.

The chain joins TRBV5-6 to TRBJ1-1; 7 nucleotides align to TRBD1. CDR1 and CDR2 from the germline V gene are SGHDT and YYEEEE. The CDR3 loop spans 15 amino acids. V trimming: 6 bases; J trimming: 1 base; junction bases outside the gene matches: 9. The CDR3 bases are TGTGCCAGCAACCCAGGGGGGTTCGAGAACACTGAAGCTTTCTTT. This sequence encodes CASNPGGFENTEAFF.

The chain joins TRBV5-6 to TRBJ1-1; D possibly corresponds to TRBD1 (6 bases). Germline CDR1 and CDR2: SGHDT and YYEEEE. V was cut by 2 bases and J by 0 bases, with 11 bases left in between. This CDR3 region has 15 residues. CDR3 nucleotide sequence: TGTGCCAGCAGCTTCTACAGGGCCATGAACACTGAAGCTTTCTTT. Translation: CASSFYRAMNTEAFF.

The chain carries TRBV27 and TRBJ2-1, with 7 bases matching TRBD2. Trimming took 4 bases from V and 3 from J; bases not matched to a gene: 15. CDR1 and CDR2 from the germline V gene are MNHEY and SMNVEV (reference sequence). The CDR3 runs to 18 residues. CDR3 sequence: CASSSQVAGTLNYNEQFF. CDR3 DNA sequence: TGTGCCAGCAGTTCTCAAGTAGCGGGTACCCTAAACTACAATGAGCAGTTCTTC.

DNA for the CDR3: TGTGCCAGCAGTGTCAGTGAGACAGGGGAATATGGGGCCCCCTCTGGGGCCAACGTCCTGACTTTC. Protein product: CASSVSETGEYGAPSGANVLTF. The chain couples TRBV2 to TRBJ2-6; the match to TRBD1 covers 8 bases. V gave up 4 bases and J gave up 0 bases; unmatched junction bases: 20. The CDR3 is 22 amino acids. The germline CDR1 and CDR2 sequences are SNHLY and FYNNEI. The variable domain in full, completed from reference TRBV2 and TRBJ2-6, reads EPEVTQTPSHQVTQMGQEVILRCVPISNHLYFYWYRQILGQKVEFLVSFYNNEISEKSEIFDDQFSVERPDGSNFTLKIRSTKLEDSAMYFCASSVSETGEYGAPSGANVLTFGAGSRLTVL.

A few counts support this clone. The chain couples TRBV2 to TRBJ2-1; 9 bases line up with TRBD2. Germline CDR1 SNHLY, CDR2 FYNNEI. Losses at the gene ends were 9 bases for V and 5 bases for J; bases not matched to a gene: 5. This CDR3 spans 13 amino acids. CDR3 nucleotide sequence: TGTGCCAGTGGACTAGCGATCGACAATGAGCAGTTCTTC. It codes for CASGLAIDNEQFF.

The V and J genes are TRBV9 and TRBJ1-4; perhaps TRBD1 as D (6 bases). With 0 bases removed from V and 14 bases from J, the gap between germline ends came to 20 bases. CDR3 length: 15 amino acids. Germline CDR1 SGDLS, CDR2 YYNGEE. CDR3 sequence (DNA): TGTGCCAGCAGCGTAGAGGGGGTGGAGTCCCGGCGGCTGTTTTTT. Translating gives CASSVEGVESRRLFF.

CDR3 sequence reads: CASSPRNRPYEQYF. The CDR3, as DNA: TGTGCCAGCAGTCCCCGGAACAGACCCTACGAGCAGTACTTC. This chain links TRBV28 with TRBJ2-7; D uncertain. Trimming took off 5 bases at V and 2 bases at J, with 13 bases between the two ends. Germline V gives CDR1 MDHEN, CDR2 SYDVKM. The CDR3 loop spans 14 amino acids.

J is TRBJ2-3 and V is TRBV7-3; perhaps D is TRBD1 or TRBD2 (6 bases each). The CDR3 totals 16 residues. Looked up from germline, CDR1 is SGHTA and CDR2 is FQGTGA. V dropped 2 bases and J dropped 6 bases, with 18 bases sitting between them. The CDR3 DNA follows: TGTGCCAGCAGCTTAGGGCCGGCGCGGAGGGGGGATACGCAGTATTTT. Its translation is CASSLGPARRGDTQYF. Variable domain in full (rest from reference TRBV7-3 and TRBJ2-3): GAGVSQTPSNKVTEKGKYVELRCDPISGHTALYWYRQSLGQGPEFLIYFQGTGAADDSGLPNDRFFAVRPEGSVSTLKIQRTERGDSAVYLCASSLGPARRGDTQYFGPGTRLTVL.

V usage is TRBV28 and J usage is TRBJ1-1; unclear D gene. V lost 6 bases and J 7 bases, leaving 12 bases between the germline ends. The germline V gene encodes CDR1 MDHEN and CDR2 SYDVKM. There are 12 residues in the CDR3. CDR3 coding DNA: TGTGCCAGCAGCCCCTACGGGAGTGAAGCTTTCTTT. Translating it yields CASSPYGSEAFF. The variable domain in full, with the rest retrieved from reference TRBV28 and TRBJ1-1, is DVKVTQSSRYLVKRTGEKVFLECVQDMDHENMFWYRQDPGLGLRLIYFSYDVKMKEKGDIPEGYSVSREKKERFSLILESASTNQTSMYLCASSPYGSEAFFGQGTRLTVV.

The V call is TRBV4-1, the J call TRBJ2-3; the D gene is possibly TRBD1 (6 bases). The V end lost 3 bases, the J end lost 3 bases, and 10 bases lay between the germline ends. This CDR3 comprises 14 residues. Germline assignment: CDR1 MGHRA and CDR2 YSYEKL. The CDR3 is CASSQADSTDTQYF. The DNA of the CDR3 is TGCGCCAGCAGCCAGGCGGACAGTACAGATACGCAGTATTTT.

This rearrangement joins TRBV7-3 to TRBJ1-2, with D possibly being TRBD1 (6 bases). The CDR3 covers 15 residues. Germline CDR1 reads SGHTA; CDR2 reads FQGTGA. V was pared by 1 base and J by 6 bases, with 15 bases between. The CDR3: CASSLMAAGHNGYTF. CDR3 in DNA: TGTGCCAGCAGCTTAATGGCGGCGGGACACAATGGCTACACCTTC.

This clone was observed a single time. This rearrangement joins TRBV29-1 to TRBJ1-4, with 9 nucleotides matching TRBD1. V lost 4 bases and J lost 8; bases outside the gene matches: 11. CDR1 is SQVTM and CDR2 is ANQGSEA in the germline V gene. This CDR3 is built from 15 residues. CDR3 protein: CSVGRAQGAGEKLFF. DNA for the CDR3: TGCAGCGTTGGCAGGGCACAGGGGGCGGGAGAAAAACTGTTTTTT.

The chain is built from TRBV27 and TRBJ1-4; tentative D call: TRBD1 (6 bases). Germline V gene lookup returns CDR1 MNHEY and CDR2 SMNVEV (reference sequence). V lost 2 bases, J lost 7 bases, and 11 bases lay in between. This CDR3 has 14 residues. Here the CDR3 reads CASSLGGHLEKLFF. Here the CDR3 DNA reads TGTGCCAGCAGTTTAGGGGGACACCTTGAAAAACTGTTTTTT.

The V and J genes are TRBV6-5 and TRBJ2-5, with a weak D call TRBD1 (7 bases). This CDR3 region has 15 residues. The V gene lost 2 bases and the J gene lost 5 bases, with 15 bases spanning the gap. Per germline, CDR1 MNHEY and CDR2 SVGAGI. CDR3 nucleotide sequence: TGTGCCAGCAGTTACGATGCAGGGGGAGGCGAGACCCAGTACTTC. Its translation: CASSYDAGGGETQYF.